This T cell receptor beta chain was recovered during a study of blood T cell repertoires in COVID-19. Overall study: Sites in the United States, Italy and Spain provided acute and convalescent COVID-19 samples. Sources were T cells, B-cell-depleted T cells, or PBMCs; the material itself was cDNA or gDNA.

In the source study's methods: Amplification with reference gene primers provided the estimates of nucleated cell counts. TCRdb's table, derived via immunoSEQ multiplex PCR, lists solely in-frame clones and lacks some. That table furnishes V, J and clone size, whereas the DNA furnished D and trimming. The profile shows 180,000 or so clones, approximately 86% of them singletons. This CDR3 has 15 residues. Input material: peripheral blood. J is TRBJ2-1 and V is TRBV21-1; the DNA was not used to check the table's D call, TRBD2. TRBV21-1 is recorded as a pseudogene. The clonotype originates from a woman aged 45-65 years with acute or convalescent COVID-19. CDR3 loop: CASSKLGEDYNEQFF. The CDR3 coding sequence is TGTGCCAGCAGCAAATTAGGCGAGGATTACAATGAGCAGTTCTTC.